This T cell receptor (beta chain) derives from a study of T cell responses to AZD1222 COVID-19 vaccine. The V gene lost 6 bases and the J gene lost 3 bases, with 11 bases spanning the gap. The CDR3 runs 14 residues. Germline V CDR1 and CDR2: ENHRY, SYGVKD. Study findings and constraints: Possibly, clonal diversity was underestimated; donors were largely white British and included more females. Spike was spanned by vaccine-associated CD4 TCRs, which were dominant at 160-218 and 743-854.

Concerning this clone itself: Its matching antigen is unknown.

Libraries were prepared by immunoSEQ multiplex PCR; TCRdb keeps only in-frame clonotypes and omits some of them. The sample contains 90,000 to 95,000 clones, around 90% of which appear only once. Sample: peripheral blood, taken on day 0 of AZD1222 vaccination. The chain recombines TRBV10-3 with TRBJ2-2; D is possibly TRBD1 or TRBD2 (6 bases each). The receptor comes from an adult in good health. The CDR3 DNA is TGTGCCATCAGGGGGGGCGTGGACACCGGGGAGCTGTTTTTT. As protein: CAIRGGVDTGELFF.